This T cell receptor beta chain was identified during a study of blood T cells in healthy people across ages. Findings and caveats of the study: Naive and antigen-experienced cells could not be conclusively compared, given unsorted PBMCs.

As to this clonotype: No antigen is known for it.

The study isolated at least 7 million PBMCs from each sample. Extraction yielded at least 5 micrograms of total RNA per sample. PCR was performed a second time for 7 to 11 cycles using a sample-barcoded 5' primer and a J-beta primer mix. Paired-end reads containing CDR3 totaled no fewer than 3 million for each sample. TCRdb ran MiXCR on the 5' RACE reads and lists one entry per CDR3 protein. The repertoire holds over 1,200,000 distinct CDR3 sequences, approximately 63% seen once, with under 8.5% in the top ten. This CDR3 is 16 amino acids long. V lost 3 bases to trimming and J lost 3 bases, with 15 bases between them. CDR1 and CDR2 from the germline V gene are ENHRY and SYGVKD.

The sequencing input was blood. The gene calls are TRBV10-3 and TRBJ2-1; D uncertain. The clonotype was recovered from a man aged 18 to 29 in good health. CDR3 nucleotide sequence: TGTGCCATCAGTGACCCAGGAACTTCCCTCTACAATGAGCAGTTCTTC. Translation: CAISDPGTSLYNEQFF.